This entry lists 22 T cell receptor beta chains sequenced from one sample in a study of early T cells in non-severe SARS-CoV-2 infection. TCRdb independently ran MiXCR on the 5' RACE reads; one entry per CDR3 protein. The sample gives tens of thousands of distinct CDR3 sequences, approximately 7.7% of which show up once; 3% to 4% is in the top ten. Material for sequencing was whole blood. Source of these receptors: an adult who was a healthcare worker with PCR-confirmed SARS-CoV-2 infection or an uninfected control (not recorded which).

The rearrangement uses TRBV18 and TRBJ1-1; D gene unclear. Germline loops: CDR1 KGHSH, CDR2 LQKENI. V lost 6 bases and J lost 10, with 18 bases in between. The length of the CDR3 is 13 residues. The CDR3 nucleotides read TGTGCCAGCTCCCCGGGTGGGGAACGGGGAGCTTTCTTT. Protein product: CASSPGGERGAFF.

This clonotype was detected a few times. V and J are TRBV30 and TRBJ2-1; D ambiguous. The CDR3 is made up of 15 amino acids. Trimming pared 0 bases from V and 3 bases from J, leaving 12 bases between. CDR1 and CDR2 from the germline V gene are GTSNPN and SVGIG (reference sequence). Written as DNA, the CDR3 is TGTGCCTGGAGTGTGAGCCGGATGGGCTACAATGAGCAGTTCTTC. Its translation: CAWSVSRMGYNEQFF.

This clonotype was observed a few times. CDR3 DNA: TGTGCCAGCAGTGGAGGACCGCCCTCTGGGGCCAACGTCCTGACTTTC. Translation gives CASSGGPPSGANVLTF. The rearrangement joins TRBV12-3 or TRBV12-4 to TRBJ2-6; maybe TRBD2 (5 bases). V was clipped by 5 bases and J by 0 bases, with 11 bases between them. This CDR3 comprises 16 residues.

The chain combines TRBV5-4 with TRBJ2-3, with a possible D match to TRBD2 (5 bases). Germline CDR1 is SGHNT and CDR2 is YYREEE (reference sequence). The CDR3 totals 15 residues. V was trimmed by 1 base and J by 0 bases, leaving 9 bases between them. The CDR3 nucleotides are TGTGCCAGCAGCTTGTCCAGCGGAAGCACAGATACGCAGTATTTT. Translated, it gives CASSLSSGSTDTQYF.

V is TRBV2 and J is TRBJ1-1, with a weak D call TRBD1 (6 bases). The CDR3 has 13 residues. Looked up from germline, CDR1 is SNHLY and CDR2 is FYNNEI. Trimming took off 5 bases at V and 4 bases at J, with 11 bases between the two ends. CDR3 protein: CASSSLGGTEAFF. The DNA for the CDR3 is TGTGCCAGCAGTTCTTTAGGGGGCACTGAAGCTTTCTTT.

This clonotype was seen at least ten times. The CDR3 bases are TGTGCCAGCAGTACCCTTACCGGGACAGGGGCCTACAATGAGCAGTTCTTC. Amino acids: CASSTLTGTGAYNEQFF. The V gene is TRBV2, the J gene TRBJ2-1, with TRBD1 matching over 10 bases. The V gene's germline CDR1 is SNHLY and CDR2 FYNNEI. The V and J ends lost 5 bases and 2 bases, in that order; junction bases with no gene match: 9. This CDR3 is 17 amino acids long.

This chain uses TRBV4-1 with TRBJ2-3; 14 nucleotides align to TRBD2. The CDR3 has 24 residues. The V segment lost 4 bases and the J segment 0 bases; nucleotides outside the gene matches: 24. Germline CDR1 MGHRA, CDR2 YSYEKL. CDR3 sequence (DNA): TGCGCCAGCAGCCGAATCAGGGGGAGCCCATCCGGGACTAGCGGGAGAAAAAGCACAGATACGCAGTATTTT. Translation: CASSRIRGSPSGTSGRKSTDTQYF.

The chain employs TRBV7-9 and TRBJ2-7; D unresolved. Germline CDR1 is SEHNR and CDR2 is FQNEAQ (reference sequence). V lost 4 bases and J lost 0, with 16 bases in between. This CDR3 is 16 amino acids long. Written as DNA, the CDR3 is TGTGCCAGCAGCTCGTACAGTAGTTATAGCTCCTACGAGCAGTACTTC. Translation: CASSSYSSYSSYEQYF.

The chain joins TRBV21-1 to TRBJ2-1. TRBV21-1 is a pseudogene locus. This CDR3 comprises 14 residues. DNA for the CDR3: TGTGCCAGCAGCCTCTTTCGGCTGTACAATGAGCAGTTCTTC. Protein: CASSLFRLYNEQFF.

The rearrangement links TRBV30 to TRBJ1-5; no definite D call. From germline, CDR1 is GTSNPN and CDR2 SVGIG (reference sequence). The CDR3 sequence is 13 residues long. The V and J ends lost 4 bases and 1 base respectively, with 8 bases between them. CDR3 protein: CAWTRSSNQPQHF. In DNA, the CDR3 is TGTGCCTGGACCAGGTCCAGCAATCAGCCCCAGCATTTT.

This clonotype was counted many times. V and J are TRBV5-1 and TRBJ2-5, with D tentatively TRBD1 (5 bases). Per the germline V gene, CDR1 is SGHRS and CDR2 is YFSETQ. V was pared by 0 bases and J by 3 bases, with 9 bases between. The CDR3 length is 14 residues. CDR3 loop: CASSLEAGKETQYF. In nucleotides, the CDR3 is TGCGCCAGCAGCTTGGAGGCAGGGAAAGAGACCCAGTACTTC.

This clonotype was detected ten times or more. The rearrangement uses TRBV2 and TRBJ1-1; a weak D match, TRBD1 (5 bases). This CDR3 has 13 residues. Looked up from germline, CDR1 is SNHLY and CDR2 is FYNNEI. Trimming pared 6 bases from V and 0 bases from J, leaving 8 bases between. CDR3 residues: CASRRDVNTEAFF. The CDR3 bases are TGTGCCAGCAGACGGGACGTGAACACTGAAGCTTTCTTT.

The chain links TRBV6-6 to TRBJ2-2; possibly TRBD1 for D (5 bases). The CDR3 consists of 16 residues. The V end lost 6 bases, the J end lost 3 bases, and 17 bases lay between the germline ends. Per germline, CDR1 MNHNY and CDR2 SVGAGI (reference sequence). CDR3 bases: TGTGCCAGCAGCCCAGGGCGTGTCGAGGACACCGGGGAGCTGTTTTTT. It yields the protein CASSPGRVEDTGELFF.

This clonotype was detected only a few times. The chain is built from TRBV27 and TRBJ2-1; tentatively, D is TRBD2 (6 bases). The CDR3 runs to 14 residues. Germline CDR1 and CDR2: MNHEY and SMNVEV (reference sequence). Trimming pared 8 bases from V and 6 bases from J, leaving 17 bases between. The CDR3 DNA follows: TGTGCCAGCGGCCCCTCCCTAGCGACCAATGAGCAGTTCTTC. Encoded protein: CASGPSLATNEQFF.

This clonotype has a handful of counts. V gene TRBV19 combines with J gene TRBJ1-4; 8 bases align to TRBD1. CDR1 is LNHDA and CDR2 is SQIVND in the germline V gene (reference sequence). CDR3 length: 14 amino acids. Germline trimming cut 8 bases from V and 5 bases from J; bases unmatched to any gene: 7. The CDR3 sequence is CASVSGQENEKLFF. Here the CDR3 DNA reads TGTGCCAGTGTCTCGGGACAGGAGAATGAAAAACTGTTTTTT.

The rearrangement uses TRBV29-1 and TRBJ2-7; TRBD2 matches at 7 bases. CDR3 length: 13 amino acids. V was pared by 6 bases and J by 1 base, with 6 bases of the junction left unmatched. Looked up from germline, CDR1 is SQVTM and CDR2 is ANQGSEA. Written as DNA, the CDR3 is TGCAGCGTAGCCACTAGCGCGTCCTACGAGCAGTACTTC. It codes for CSVATSASYEQYF.

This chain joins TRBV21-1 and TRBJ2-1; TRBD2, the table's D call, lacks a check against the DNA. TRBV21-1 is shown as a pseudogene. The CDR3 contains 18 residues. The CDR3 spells CASSKVGNVARESHEQFF. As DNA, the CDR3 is TGTGCCAGCAGCAAAGTGGGGAATGTTGCGCGGGAGTCTCATGAGCAGTTCTTC.

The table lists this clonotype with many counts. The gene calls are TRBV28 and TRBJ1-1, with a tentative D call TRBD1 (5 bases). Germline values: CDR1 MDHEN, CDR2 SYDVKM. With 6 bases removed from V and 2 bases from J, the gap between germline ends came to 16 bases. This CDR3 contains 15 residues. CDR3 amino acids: CASRSWAGLNTEAFF. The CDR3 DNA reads TGTGCCAGCAGGTCGTGGGCAGGGCTAAACACTGAAGCTTTCTTT.

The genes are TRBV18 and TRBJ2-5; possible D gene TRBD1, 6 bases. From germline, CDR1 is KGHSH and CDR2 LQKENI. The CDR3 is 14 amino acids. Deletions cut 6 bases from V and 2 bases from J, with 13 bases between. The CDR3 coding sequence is TGTGCCAGCTCCCCCGGACAGATTCAAGAGACCCAGTACTTC. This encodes CASSPGQIQETQYF.

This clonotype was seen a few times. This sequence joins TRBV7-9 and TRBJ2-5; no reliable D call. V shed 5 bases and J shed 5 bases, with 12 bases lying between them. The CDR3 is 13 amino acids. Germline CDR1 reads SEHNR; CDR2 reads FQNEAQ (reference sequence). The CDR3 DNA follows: TGTGCCAGCAGCCTAGGAACGGCGGAGACCCAGTACTTC. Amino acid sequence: CASSLGTAETQYF.

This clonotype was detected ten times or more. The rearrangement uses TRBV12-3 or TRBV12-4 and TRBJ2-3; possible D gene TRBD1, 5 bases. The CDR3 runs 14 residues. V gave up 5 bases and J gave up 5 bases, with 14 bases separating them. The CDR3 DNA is TGTGCCAGCAGTCAAACTCAGGGCGGAGATACGCAGTATTTT. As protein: CASSQTQGGDTQYF.

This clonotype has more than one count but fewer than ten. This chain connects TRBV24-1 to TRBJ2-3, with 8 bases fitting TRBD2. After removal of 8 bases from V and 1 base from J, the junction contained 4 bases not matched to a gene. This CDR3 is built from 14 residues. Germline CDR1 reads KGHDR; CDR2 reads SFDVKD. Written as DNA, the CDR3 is TGTGCCACCACCAGCGGGAGCGGCACAGATACGCAGTATTTT. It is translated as CATTSGSGTDTQYF.